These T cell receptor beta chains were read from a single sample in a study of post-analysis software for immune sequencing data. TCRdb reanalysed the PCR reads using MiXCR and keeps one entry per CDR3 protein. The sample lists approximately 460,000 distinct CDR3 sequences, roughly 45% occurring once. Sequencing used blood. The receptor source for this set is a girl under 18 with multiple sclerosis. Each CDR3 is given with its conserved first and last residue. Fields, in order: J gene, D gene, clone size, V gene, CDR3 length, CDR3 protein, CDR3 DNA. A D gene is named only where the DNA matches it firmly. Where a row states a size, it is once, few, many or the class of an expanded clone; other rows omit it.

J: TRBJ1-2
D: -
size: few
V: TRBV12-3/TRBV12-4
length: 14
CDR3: CASRVGRASYGYTF
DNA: TGTGCCAGCAGGGTGGGAAGGGCGAGTTATGGCTACACCTTC

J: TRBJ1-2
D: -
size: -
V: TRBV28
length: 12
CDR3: CASSFASYGYTF
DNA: TGTGCCAGCAGTTTCGCTTCCTATGGCTACACCTTC

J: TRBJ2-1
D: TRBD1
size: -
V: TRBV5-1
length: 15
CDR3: CASSLGDRDWNEQFF
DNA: TGCGCCAGCAGCTTGGGGGACAGGGACTGGAATGAGCAGTTCTTC

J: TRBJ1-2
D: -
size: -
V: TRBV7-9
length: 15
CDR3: CASSPAQGGYYGYTF
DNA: TGTGCCAGCAGCCCAGCCCAGGGAGGGTACTATGGCTACACCTTC

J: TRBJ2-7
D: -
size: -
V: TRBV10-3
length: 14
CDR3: CAISLTTPDYEQYF
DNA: TGTGCCATCAGCCTCACGACCCCTGACTACGAGCAGTACTTC

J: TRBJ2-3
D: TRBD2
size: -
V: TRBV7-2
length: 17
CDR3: CASSFVVQLAVADTQYF
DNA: TGTGCCAGCAGCTTTGTTGTTCAACTAGCGGTGGCAGATACGCAGTATTTT

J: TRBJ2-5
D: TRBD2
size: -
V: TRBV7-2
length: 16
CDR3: CASSSGRASGGETQYF
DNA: TGTGCCAGCAGCTCAGGCCGGGCTAGCGGGGGAGAGACCCAGTACTTC

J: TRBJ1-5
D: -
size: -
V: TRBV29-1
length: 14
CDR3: CSVGDRPGNQPQHF
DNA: TGCAGCGTTGGGGACCGACCGGGAAATCAGCCCCAGCATTTT

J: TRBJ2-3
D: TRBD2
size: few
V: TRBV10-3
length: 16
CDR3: CAISGASGTNTDTQYF
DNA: TGTGCCATCAGTGGGGCTAGCGGGACGAACACAGATACGCAGTATTTT

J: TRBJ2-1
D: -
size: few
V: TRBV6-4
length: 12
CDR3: CASSDSSSEQFF
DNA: TGTGCCAGCAGTGACTCCAGTAGTGAGCAGTTCTTC

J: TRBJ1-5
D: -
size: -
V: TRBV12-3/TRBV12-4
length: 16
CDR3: CASSFWGGQSNQPQHF
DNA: TGTGCCAGCAGTTTTTGGGGGGGGCAGAGCAATCAGCCCCAGCATTTT

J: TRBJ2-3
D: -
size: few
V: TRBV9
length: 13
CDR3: CASSGSNGVPQYF
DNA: TGTGCCAGCAGCGGGAGTAACGGAGTTCCGCAGTATTTT

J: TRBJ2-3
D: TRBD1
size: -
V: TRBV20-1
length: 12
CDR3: CSASPRDRGQYF
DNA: TGCAGTGCTAGCCCACGGGACAGGGGGCAGTATTTT

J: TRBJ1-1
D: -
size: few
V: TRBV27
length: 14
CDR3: CASSAGRAYTEAFF
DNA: TGTGCCAGCAGTGCGGGCAGGGCATACACTGAAGCTTTCTTT

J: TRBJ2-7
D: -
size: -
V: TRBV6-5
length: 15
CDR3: CASSYAAGRSYEQYF
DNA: TGTGCCAGCAGTTACGCGGCGGGACGATCCTACGAGCAGTACTTC

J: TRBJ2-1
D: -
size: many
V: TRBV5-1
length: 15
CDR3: CASSLGASSYNEQFF
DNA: TGCGCCAGCAGCTTGGGTGCTAGCTCCTACAATGAGCAGTTCTTC

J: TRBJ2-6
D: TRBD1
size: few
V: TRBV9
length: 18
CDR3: CASSPYRGTSSGANVLTF
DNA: TGTGCCAGCAGCCCCTACAGGGGCACCAGCTCTGGGGCCAACGTCCTGACTTTC

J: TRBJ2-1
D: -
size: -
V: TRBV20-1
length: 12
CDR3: CSARHSGNEQFF
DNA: TGCAGTGCTAGGCATAGTGGCAATGAGCAGTTCTTC

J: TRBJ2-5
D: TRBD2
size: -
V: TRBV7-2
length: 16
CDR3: CASSLIAGGQQETQYF
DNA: TGTGCCAGCAGCTTAATAGCGGGGGGACAACAAGAGACCCAGTACTTC

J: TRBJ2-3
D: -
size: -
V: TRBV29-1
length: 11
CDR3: CTYSWAGVKYF
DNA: TGCACCTACTCTTGGGCAGGGGTAAAGTATTTT

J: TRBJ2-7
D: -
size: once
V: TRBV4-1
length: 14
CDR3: CASSPQTRDYEQYF
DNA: TGCGCCAGCAGCCCTCAAACCCGGGACTACGAGCAGTACTTC

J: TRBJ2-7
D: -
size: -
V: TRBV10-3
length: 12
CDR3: CAISVGSYEQYF
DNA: TGTGCCATCAGTGTGGGCAGCTACGAGCAGTACTTC

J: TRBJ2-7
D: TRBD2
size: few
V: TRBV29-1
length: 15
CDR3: CSVLTSGRAVYEQYF
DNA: TGCAGCGTTTTGACTAGCGGGAGAGCGGTCTACGAGCAGTACTTC

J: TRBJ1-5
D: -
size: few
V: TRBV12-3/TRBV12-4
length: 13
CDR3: CASSSNRDQPQHF
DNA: TGTGCCAGCAGTAGCAACAGGGATCAGCCCCAGCATTTT

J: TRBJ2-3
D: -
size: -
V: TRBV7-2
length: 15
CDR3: CASSPRTERTDTQYF
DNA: TGTGCCAGCAGCCCCCGGACAGAGCGCACAGATACGCAGTATTTT

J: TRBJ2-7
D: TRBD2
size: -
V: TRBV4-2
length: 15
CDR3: CASSQELAGGIEQYF
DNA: TGTGCCAGCAGCCAAGAACTAGCGGGAGGGATCGAGCAGTACTTC

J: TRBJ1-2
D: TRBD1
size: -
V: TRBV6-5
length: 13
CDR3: CASRAGGFYGYTF
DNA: TGTGCCAGCAGGGCAGGGGGCTTCTATGGCTACACCTTC

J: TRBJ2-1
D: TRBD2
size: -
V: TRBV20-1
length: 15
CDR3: CSARPLAGGVYEQFF
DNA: TGCAGTGCTAGACCGTTAGCGGGGGGGGTCTATGAGCAGTTCTTC

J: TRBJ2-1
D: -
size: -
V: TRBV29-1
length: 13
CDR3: CSVARGKYNEQFF
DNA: TGCAGCGTTGCCCGGGGAAAGTACAATGAGCAGTTCTTC

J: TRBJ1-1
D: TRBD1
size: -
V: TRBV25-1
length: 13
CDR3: CASRLTGSSEAFF
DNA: TGTGCCAGCAGATTGACAGGGTCATCTGAAGCTTTCTTT

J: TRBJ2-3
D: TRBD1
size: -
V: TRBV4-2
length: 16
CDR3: CASSQPDREWPDTQYF
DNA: TGTGCCAGCAGCCAACCGGACAGGGAATGGCCGGATACGCAGTATTTT

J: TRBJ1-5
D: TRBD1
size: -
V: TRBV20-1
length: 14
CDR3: CSARRGQYNQPQHF
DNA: TGCAGTGCTCGCAGGGGGCAGTATAATCAGCCCCAGCATTTT

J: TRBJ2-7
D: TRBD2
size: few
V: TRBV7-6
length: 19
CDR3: CASSPRGQGPSGRLYEQYF
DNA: TGTGCCAGCAGCCCCCGAGGACAGGGACCTAGCGGGAGGTTATACGAGCAGTACTTC

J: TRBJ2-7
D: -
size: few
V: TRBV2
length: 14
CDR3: CASRGGRDAYEQYF
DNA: TGTGCCAGCAGGGGGGGACGTGACGCCTACGAGCAGTACTTC

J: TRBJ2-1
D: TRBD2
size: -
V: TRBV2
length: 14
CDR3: CASTASGTHNEQFF
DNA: TGTGCCAGCACTGCTAGCGGGACCCACAATGAGCAGTTCTTC

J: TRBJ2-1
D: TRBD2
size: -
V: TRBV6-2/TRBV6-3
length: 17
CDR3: CASSYNRLADFYNEQFF
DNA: TGTGCCAGCAGTTATAATAGGCTAGCGGATTTCTACAATGAGCAGTTCTTC

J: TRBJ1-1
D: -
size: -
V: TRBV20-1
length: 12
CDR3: CSALTGNTEAFF
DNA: TGCAGTGCTTTGACTGGGAACACTGAAGCTTTCTTT

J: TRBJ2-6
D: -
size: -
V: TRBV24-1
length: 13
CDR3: CATSLSGANVLTF
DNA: TGTGCCACCAGCCTTTCTGGGGCCAACGTCCTGACTTTC

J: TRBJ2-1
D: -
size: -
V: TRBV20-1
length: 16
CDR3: CSAPPGAGDRGNEQFF
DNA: TGCAGTGCCCCCCCGGGGGCGGGGGACCGGGGCAATGAGCAGTTCTTC

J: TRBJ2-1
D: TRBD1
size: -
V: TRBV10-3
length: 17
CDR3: CAIRGLNRGRQYNEQFF
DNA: TGTGCCATCAGAGGGTTAAACAGGGGGCGTCAGTACAATGAGCAGTTCTTC

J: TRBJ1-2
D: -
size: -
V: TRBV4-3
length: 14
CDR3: CASSQEGVFYGYTF
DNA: TGCGCCAGCAGCCAAGAGGGGGTGTTCTATGGCTACACCTTC

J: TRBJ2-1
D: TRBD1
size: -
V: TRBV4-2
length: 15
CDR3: CASSQAGQAPNEQFF
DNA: TGTGCCAGCAGCCAAGCGGGACAGGCTCCTAATGAGCAGTTCTTC